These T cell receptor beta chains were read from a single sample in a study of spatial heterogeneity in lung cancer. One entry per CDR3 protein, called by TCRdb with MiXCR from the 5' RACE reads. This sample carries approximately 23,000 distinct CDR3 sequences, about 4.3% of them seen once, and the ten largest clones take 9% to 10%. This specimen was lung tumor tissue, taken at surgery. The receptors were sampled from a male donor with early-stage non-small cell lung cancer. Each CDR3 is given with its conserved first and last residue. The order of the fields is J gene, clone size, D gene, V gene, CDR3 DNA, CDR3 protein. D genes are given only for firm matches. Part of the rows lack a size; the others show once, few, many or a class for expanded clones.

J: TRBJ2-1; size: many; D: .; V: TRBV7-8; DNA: TGTGCCAGCAGCTTAGATGGGGGGCAGTTCTTC; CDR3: CASSLDGGQFF
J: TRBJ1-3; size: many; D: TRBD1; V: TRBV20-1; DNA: TGCAGTGCTAGAGAGGGACAGGGGGCGAACACCATATATTTT; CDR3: CSAREGQGANTIYF
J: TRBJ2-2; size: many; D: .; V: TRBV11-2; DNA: TGTGCCAGCAGCCCCCGTGGGGGTGAGTCCGCGAACACCGGGGAGCTGTTTTTT; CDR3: CASSPRGGESANTGELFF
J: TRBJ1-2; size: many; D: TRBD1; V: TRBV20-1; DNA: TGCAGTGCTTACCCCCCGGGACAGGCTAACTATGGCTACACCTTC; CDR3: CSAYPPGQANYGYTF
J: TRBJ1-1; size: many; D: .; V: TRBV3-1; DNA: TGTGCCAGCAGCCAAGCACTAGGAGTGACTGAAGCTTTCTTT; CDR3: CASSQALGVTEAFF
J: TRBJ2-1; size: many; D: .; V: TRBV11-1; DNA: TGTGCCAGCAGCTTAGACGATGAGCAGTTCTTC; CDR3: CASSLDDEQFF
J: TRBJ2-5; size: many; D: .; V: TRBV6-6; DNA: TGTGCCAGCAGCATTTCGACTAGTTCGGAGACCCAGTACTTC; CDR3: CASSISTSSETQYF
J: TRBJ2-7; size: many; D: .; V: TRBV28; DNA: TGTGCCAGAGGACCTTGGGGCCACCCCTACGAGCAGTACTTC; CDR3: CARGPWGHPYEQYF
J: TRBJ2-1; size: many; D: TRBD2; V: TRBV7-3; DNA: TGTGCCAGCAGCCCAAAGCGGGGGGGCACCAATGAGCAGTTCTTC; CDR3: CASSPKRGGTNEQFF
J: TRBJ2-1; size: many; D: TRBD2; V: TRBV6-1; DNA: TGTGCCAGCAGAAGGTCCTCGGGACTAGCGAGTCCCTACAATGAGCAGTTCTTC; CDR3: CASRRSSGLASPYNEQFF
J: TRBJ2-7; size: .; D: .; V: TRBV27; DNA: TGTGCCAGCAGGGGGGGCAGGTACGAGCAGTACTTC; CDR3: CASRGGRYEQYF
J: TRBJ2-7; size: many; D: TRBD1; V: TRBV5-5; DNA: TGTGCCAGCGGCCCAGGGGGCAACTACGAGCAGTACTTC; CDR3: CASGPGGNYEQYF
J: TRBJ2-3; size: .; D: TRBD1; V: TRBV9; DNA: TGTGCCAGCAGCCGGACAGGGTATATCACAGATACGCAGTATTTT; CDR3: CASSRTGYITDTQYF
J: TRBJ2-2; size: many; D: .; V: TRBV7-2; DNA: TGTGCCAGCAGCTTAGATGCCCCGACTATCGCCGGGGAGCTGTTTTTT; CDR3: CASSLDAPTIAGELFF
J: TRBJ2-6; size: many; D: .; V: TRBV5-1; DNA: TGCGCCAGCAGTACGGGCTCTGGGGCCAACGTCCTGACTTTC; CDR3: CASSTGSGANVLTF
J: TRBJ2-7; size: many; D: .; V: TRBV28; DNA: TGTGCCAGCCGGGGGGCGGGTATCACCGAGCAGTACTTC; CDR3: CASRGAGITEQYF
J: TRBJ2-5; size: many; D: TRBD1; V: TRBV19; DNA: TGTGCCAGTAGTAGTTTCCGGGCGGACAGGGAGAAGACCCAGTACTTC; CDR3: CASSSFRADREKTQYF
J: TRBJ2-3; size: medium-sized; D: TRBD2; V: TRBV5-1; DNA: TGCGCCAGCAGCCACGGCGGGGGAGGCACAGATACGCAGTATTTT; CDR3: CASSHGGGGTDTQYF
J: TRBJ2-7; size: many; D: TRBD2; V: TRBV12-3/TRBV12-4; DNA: TGTGCCAGCAGTTTTCTCCGGGGGGGCGATACCTCCCACGAGCAGTACTTC; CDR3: CASSFLRGGDTSHEQYF
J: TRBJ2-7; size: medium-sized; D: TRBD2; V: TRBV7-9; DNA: TGTGCCAGCAGCTGGAGCGGGAGCTACGAGCAGTACTTC; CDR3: CASSWSGSYEQYF